This is a list of T cell receptor beta chains from one sample in a study of blood T cell repertoires in COVID-19. Libraries were prepared by immunoSEQ multiplex PCR; TCRdb keeps only in-frame clonotypes and omits some of them. The sample lists under 300,000 clones; roughly nine tenths were seen once. Source material: PBMCs or T cells enriched from blood (not recorded which). The receptors derive from a woman aged 25-40 years with acute COVID-19. Both conserved end residues are part of each CDR3. Fields, in order: V gene, J gene, D gene, clone size, CDR3 DNA, CDR3 protein. The D gene is left open where the match is weak. Where a row states a size, it is once, few, many or the class of an expanded clone; other rows omit it.

>TRBV5-1|TRBJ2-3|-|once
TGCGCCAGCAGCTTGGAATCTGTGGATACGCAGTATTTT
CASSLESVDTQYF
>TRBV10-3|TRBJ2-1|-|-
TGTGCCATCAGTGACCTCACCTCGGGCTACAATGAGCAGTTCTTC
CAISDLTSGYNEQFF
>TRBV15|TRBJ1-5|-|-
TGTGCCACCAGCAGGGGGCCGAATCAGCCCCAGCATTTT
CATSRGPNQPQHF
>TRBV29-1|TRBJ2-7|TRBD2|-
TGCAGCGTTGAACCCTCCTGGGGGGGATTCAGGCAGTACTTC
CSVEPSWGGFRQYF
>TRBV28|TRBJ1-3|TRBD1|few
TGTGCCAGCAGCTTCAGGGGGCCTGGAAACACCATATATTTT
CASSFRGPGNTIYF
>TRBV6-5|TRBJ2-1|TRBD1|-
TGTGCCAGCAGACGACAGGGGGCGCAGGGCAATGAGCAGTTCTTC
CASRRQGAQGNEQFF
>TRBV11-2|TRBJ2-2|-|-
TGTGCCAGCAGCTTAGACCTTCTAGAGAACACCGGGGAGCTGTTTTTT
CASSLDLLENTGELFF
>TRBV5-6|TRBJ1-6|TRBD1|-
TGTGCCAGCACCAAGGGACAGTTTTATTCACCCCTCCACTTT
CASTKGQFYSPLHF
>TRBV12-3/TRBV12-4|TRBJ1-1|-|-
TGTGCCAGCAGTCCTAGACTATCGGAAGAAGCTTTCTTT
CASSPRLSEEAFF
>TRBV18|TRBJ2-7|-|-
TGTGCCAGCTCACCAGCCCCGGGAGCGGCCTACGAGCAGTACTTC
CASSPAPGAAYEQYF
>TRBV5-1|TRBJ1-2|-|-
TGCGCCAGCAGCTCGAGCACAGACTATGGCTACACCTTC
CASSSSTDYGYTF
>TRBV2|TRBJ1-5|-|-
TGTGCCAGCAGTGAATTGGTCAGGGGTCTAGATCAGCCCCAGCATTTT
CASSELVRGLDQPQHF
>TRBV28|TRBJ1-4|TRBD1|-
TGTGCCAGCAGTTCCCCCGGGACAGGGGATGAAAAACTGTTTTTT
CASSSPGTGDEKLFF
>TRBV25-1|TRBJ1-6|-|-
TGTGCCAGCAGTGAAACAGGGCTGGGGTCACCCCTCCACTTT
CASSETGLGSPLHF
>TRBV9|TRBJ2-7|-|-
TGTGCCAGCAGCGTAGGGGCAGGGAAGGACGAGCAGTACTTC
CASSVGAGKDEQYF
>TRBV3-1/TRBV3-2|TRBJ2-1|TRBD2|-
TGTGCCAGCAGCCAGCCGGGACTAGCGCCCTACAATGAGCAGTTCTTC
CASSQPGLAPYNEQFF
>TRBV5-4|TRBJ2-5|-|few
TGTGCCAGCAGCTTGGACAGACAAGAGACCCAGTACTTC
CASSLDRQETQYF
>TRBV14|TRBJ2-5|TRBD1|-
TGTGCCAGCAGCCCACCTGGGACAGGCCAAGAGACCCAGTACTTC
CASSPPGTGQETQYF
>TRBV5-6|TRBJ1-5|-|-
TGTGCCAGCAGCTTGGCTGAGGAACAGCCCCAGCATTTT
CASSLAEEQPQHF
>TRBV19|TRBJ2-1|-|-
TGTGCCAGTAGTATAGGTGGGGGGGCGCTCAATGAGCAGTTCTTC
CASSIGGGALNEQFF
>TRBV6-6|TRBJ2-3|TRBD2|-
TGTGCCAGCAGTCCCCTAGCGGGGGACGAAATTAGCACAGATACGCAGTATTTT
CASSPLAGDEISTDTQYF
>TRBV5-4|TRBJ1-1|TRBD1|once
TGTGCCAGCAGCTTGGTAGGACAGGGAGGATTTATGAACACTGAAGCTTTCTTT
CASSLVGQGGFMNTEAFF
>TRBV5-6|TRBJ2-7|TRBD2|few
TGTGCCAGCAGCGTCTATAGCGGGAGGGCCGCGTACGAGCAGTACTTC
CASSVYSGRAAYEQYF
>TRBV15|TRBJ1-1|-|-
TGTGCCACCAGCCCGCGGCGGGGGGGGACTGAAGCTTTCTTT
CATSPRRGGTEAFF
>TRBV27|TRBJ2-3|TRBD2|once
TGTGCCAGCAGCCAACGGACTAGCGGGTTCACAGATACGCAGTATTTT
CASSQRTSGFTDTQYF
>TRBV6-5|TRBJ1-2|TRBD1|-
TGTGCCAGCGGGACAGGGGGCTTGGGCTACACCTTC
CASGTGGLGYTF
>TRBV15|TRBJ2-7|TRBD2|once
TGTGCCACCAGCAGAGAACTAGCGGATAGCTACGAGCAGTACTTC
CATSRELADSYEQYF
>TRBV25-1|TRBJ2-5|TRBD1|-
TGTGCCAGCAGTGAATGGCCCGGTGGACAGGGTGTAAAAGAGACCCAGTACTTC
CASSEWPGGQGVKETQYF
>TRBV5-1|TRBJ2-3|-|once
TGCGCCAGCAGCCTTGGCCAGATTGCAGATACGCAGTATTTT
CASSLGQIADTQYF
>TRBV13|TRBJ1-1|-|-
TGTGCCAGCAGCACTACCTTAGGCACTGAAGCTTTCTTT
CASSTTLGTEAFF
>TRBV6-2/TRBV6-3|TRBJ1-2|-|-
TGTGCCAGCAGCGCCCAGGGAGGCACGGGAAACTATGGCTACACCTTC
CASSAQGGTGNYGYTF
>TRBV5-1|TRBJ1-1|-|few
TGCGCCAGCAGCCCTGGTCTTGAAGGGAGGAACACTGAAGCTTTCTTT
CASSPGLEGRNTEAFF
>TRBV2|TRBJ1-5|-|-
TGTGCCAGCAGTGAAGCGTTTGTAGGGGTAAAGGATCAGCCCCAGCATTTT
CASSEAFVGVKDQPQHF
>TRBV29-1|TRBJ2-5|-|once
TGCAGCGTTGAGGGCAGGGTAGAGACCCAGTACTTC
CSVEGRVETQYF
>TRBV7-3|TRBJ2-2|-|-
TGTGCCAGCAGCCAAACTAGGGAGTCCGGGGAGCTGTTTTTT
CASSQTRESGELFF
>TRBV27|TRBJ2-2|TRBD2|-
TGTGCCAGCAGTTTTGCCAACCTGAGGCGGGGGGGCTCGTACACCGGGGAGCTGTTTTTT
CASSFANLRRGGSYTGELFF
>TRBV6-1|TRBJ1-4|-|-
TGTGCCAGCAGTGAAGGGGTAGTTAATCAGGGGGAAAAACTGTTTTTT
CASSEGVVNQGEKLFF
>TRBV13|TRBJ2-1|TRBD2|-
TGTGCCAGCAGCCCAGCCGACCCCGATGGGCGGGAGGACAATGAGCAGTTCTTC
CASSPADPDGREDNEQFF
>TRBV2|TRBJ2-5|-|-
TGTGCCAGCACCCAGGATCGGGGGGCTGGCATTGAGACCCAGTACTTC
CASTQDRGAGIETQYF
>TRBV29-1|TRBJ1-1|-|-
TGCAGCGTTGAGGGGAAAAGGGGGAACACTGAAGCTTTCTTT
CSVEGKRGNTEAFF
>TRBV3-1/TRBV3-2|TRBJ1-5|TRBD1|-
TGTGCCAGCAGCCAACGGACAGGGGGTAATCAGCCCCAGCATTTT
CASSQRTGGNQPQHF
>TRBV7-9|TRBJ1-2|-|-
TGTGCCAGCAGCCCCGACAGTATAACACCAAACTATGGCTACACCTTC
CASSPDSITPNYGYTF
>TRBV27|TRBJ1-1|-|-
TGTGCCAGCAGTCCGAAACCGGCCGGGACACTAGACACTGAAGCTTTCTTT
CASSPKPAGTLDTEAFF
>TRBV30|TRBJ2-5|TRBD1|-
TGTGCCTGCGGGACAGGGCAAGAGACCCAGTACTTC
CACGTGQETQYF
>TRBV11-2|TRBJ2-7|-|-
TGTGCCAGCAGCTTACAGTACGAGCAGTACTTC
CASSLQYEQYF
>TRBV7-9|TRBJ1-2|-|few
TGTGCCAGCAGCTCGGACCAGGGTGGCTACACCTTC
CASSSDQGGYTF
>TRBV3-1/TRBV3-2|TRBJ2-7|-|-
TGTGCCAGCAGCCAAGGTCAATCACCTACCTACGAGCAGTACTTC
CASSQGQSPTYEQYF
>TRBV2|TRBJ1-2|TRBD1|-
TGTGCCAGCCCCCAGGACAGGACGTATGGCTACACCTTC
CASPQDRTYGYTF
>TRBV5-4|TRBJ1-2|TRBD1|-
TGTGCCAGCAGCTCGGTCGGGACAGGCGGTGGCTACACCTTC
CASSSVGTGGGYTF
>TRBV6-6|TRBJ2-7|TRBD1|-
TGTGCCAGCAGTGACAGGGGGCGCTACGAGCAGTACTTC
CASSDRGRYEQYF
>TRBV5-4|TRBJ1-2|-|-
TGTGCCAGCAGCACAAAACATCCGTATGGCTACACCTTC
CASSTKHPYGYTF